Listed here are 13 T cell receptor beta chains from one sample, sequenced in a study of shared clonotypes between healthy human individuals (dated by TCRdb to between 2020 and 2021). Libraries were constructed by the immunoSEQ multiplex PCR assay. This is the immuneACCESS table as TCRdb keeps it, with only in-frame sequences that have V and J called. A part of the clones is gone; compared with another copy, unresolved V genes explain less than half, and the rest is unexplained. Here the sample has hundreds of thousands of clones; around three quarters occur a single time. The ten largest clones take up about 1.8% of the sample. Material: memory CD4+ T cells sorted from blood. The intended sense of this specimen's cell subset or site label: CD45RA-negative fraction. The receptors come from a young woman in good health.

CDR3 nucleotides: TGTGCCATCAGCCGGGACAGTTCCTACGAGCAGTACTTC. Residues: CAISRDSSYEQYF. The chain has TRBV10-3 and TRBJ2-7; 7 bases match TRBD1. The CDR3 has 13 residues. Germline V gives CDR1 ENHRY, CDR2 SYGVKD. V lost 6 bases to trimming and J lost 1 base; unmatched junction nucleotides: 3.

CDR3 coding DNA: TGTGCCACCTTCTCGCTAGCGGGGAAAGGAGTGTTCTTC. Its protein is CATFSLAGKGVFF. The chain is built from TRBV6-6 and TRBJ2-1; TRBD2 aligns across 9 bases. After removal of 10 bases from V and 15 bases from J, the junction contained 16 bases not matched to a gene. Germline V gene data show CDR1 as MNHNY and CDR2 as SVGAGI (reference sequence). There are 13 residues in the CDR3.

The chain joins TRBV4-2 to TRBJ2-3; 9 bases are shared with TRBD1. Per the germline V gene, CDR1 is LGHNA and CDR2 is YNFKEQ. The CDR3 totals 16 residues. Germline trimming cut 4 bases from V and 3 bases from J; bases unmatched to any gene: 8. The CDR3 region has the DNA TGTGCCAGCAGCCGGTTAACAGGGGGCTCTACAGATACGCAGTATTTT. It codes for CASSRLTGGSTDTQYF.

The V and J genes are TRBV27 and TRBJ1-4; D possibly corresponds to TRBD1 (6 bases). Germline V gene data show CDR1 as MNHEY and CDR2 as SMNVEV (reference sequence). V shed 5 bases and J shed 5 bases, with 12 bases lying between them. The CDR3 is made up of 14 amino acids. CDR3 amino acids: CASSRTDNNEKLFF. The CDR3 DNA follows: TGTGCCAGCAGTAGGACAGACAACAATGAAAAACTGTTTTTT.

The rearrangement joins TRBV6-5 to TRBJ2-1; 13 nucleotides agree with TRBD2. There are 15 residues in the CDR3. V shed 7 bases and J 8 bases; nucleotides not matched to a gene: 8. The germline V gene has CDR1 MNHEY and CDR2 SVGAGI. DNA for the CDR3: TGTGCCAGCACCCCACGGACTAGCGGGAGACATGAGCAGTTCTTC. This translates into CASTPRTSGRHEQFF.

This chain uses TRBV6-6 with TRBJ2-4; D is ambiguous. Trimming left V 7 bases short and J 0 bases short, with 10 bases between. The CDR3 sequence is 14 residues long. Germline CDR1 is MNHNY and CDR2 is SVGAGI (reference sequence). CDR3 bases: TGTGCCAGCATCGTGGACCCAGCCAAAAACATTCAGTACTTC. Encoded protein: CASIVDPAKNIQYF.

V is TRBV5-1 and J is TRBJ1-1; a possible D gene is TRBD1 (5 bases). CDR1 and CDR2 from the germline V gene are SGHRS and YFSETQ. The CDR3 loop spans 16 amino acids. The V end lost 2 bases, the J end lost 2 bases, and 16 bases lay between the germline ends. CDR3 DNA sequence: TGCGCCAGCAGCTTTACCACCGGGGCCCTAAACACTGAAGCTTTCTTT. This codes for CASSFTTGALNTEAFF. Full variable domain (missing parts from reference TRBV5-1 and TRBJ1-1): KAGVTQTPRYLIKTRGQQVTLSCSPISGHRSVSWYQQTPGQGLQFLFEYFSETQRNKGNFPGRFSGRQFSNSRSEMNVSTLELGDSALYLCASSFTTGALNTEAFFGQGTRLTVV.

The V gene is TRBV19, the J gene TRBJ1-2; D is unclear. CDR1 and CDR2 from the germline V gene are LNHDA and SQIVND (reference sequence). This CDR3 contains 14 residues. V gave up 5 bases and J gave up 7 bases, with 17 bases separating them. The CDR3 bases are TGTGCCAGTAGTTTGGGTTTACAAGTCTCTGGCTACACCTTC. It codes for CASSLGLQVSGYTF.

The V gene is TRBV20-1, the J gene TRBJ1-2; D is undetermined. The CDR3 is made up of 11 amino acids. Looked up from germline, CDR1 is DFQATT and CDR2 is SNEGSKA (reference sequence). V lost 8 bases to trimming and J lost 5 bases, with 12 bases between them. This CDR3 is CSRDGRYGYTF. CDR3 sequence (DNA): TGCAGTAGAGACGGACGTTATGGCTACACCTTC.

The rearrangement uses TRBV19 and TRBJ2-1, with 12 bases matching TRBD2. CDR1 is LNHDA and CDR2 is SQIVND in the germline V gene (reference sequence). The CDR3 consists of 17 residues. Trimming removed 4 bases from V and 9 bases from J; junction bases left unmatched: 13. CDR3 protein: CASSNRGLAGGPTEQFF. In DNA, the CDR3 is TGTGCCAGTAGTAACAGGGGGCTAGCGGGAGGGCCTACTGAGCAGTTCTTC.

V is TRBV2 and J is TRBJ2-7; D not resolved. The CDR3 loop spans 13 amino acids. CDR1 is SNHLY and CDR2 is FYNNEI in the germline V gene. Deletions cut 8 bases from V and 2 bases from J, with 13 bases between. The CDR3 bases are TGTGCCAGCGGAACTTACAGCACCTACGAGCAGTACTTC. Residues: CASGTYSTYEQYF.

The chain uses TRBV11-3 and TRBJ2-2, with D possibly called TRBD1 or TRBD2 (5 bases each). Per germline, CDR1 SGHNT and CDR2 YENEEA. The V and J ends lost 6 bases and 7 bases respectively, with 9 bases between them. CDR3 length: 12 residues. This CDR3 is CASRGTYGELFF. The CDR3 region has the DNA TGTGCCAGCAGGGGGACCTACGGGGAGCTGTTTTTT.

This chain's CDR3 is CSGGGQGYNEQFF. The DNA for the CDR3 is TGCAGCGGCGGGGGACAGGGCTACAATGAGCAGTTCTTC. The chain recombines TRBV29-1 with TRBJ2-1; TRBD1 aligns across 9 bases. J was trimmed by 3 bases and V by 7 bases; bases with no gene match: 4. The germline V gene has CDR1 SQVTM and CDR2 ANQGSEA. The CDR3 consists of 13 residues.